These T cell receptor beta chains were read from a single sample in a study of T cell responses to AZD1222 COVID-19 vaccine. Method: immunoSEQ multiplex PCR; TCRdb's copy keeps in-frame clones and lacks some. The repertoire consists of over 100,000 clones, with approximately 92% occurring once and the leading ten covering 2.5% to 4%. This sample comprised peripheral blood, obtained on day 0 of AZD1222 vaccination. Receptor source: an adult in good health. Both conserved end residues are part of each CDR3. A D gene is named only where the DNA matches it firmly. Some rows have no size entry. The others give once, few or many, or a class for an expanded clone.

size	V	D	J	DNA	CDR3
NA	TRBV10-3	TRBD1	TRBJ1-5	TGTGCCATCAGTGAGTCGGGCGGACAGGTCAATCAGCCCCAGCATTTT	CAISESGGQVNQPQHF
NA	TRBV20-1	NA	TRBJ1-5	TGCAGTGCTAGTACAGGGTATAGCAATCAGCCCCAGCATTTT	CSASTGYSNQPQHF
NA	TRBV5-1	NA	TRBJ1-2	TGCGCCAGCAGCCTGACAGAAGTTTATGGCTACACCTTC	CASSLTEVYGYTF
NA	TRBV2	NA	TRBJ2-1	TGTGCCAGCAGCCCGGGCCCCGGTGAGCAGTTCTTC	CASSPGPGEQFF
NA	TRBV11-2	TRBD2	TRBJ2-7	TGTGCCAGCAGCTTAGGCTCCAAGCGGGGGGCCTACGAGCAGTACTTC	CASSLGSKRGAYEQYF
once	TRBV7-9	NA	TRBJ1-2	TGTGCCAGCAGCCACAGGACAGATAACTATGGCTACACCTTC	CASSHRTDNYGYTF
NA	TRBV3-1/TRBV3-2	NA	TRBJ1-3	TGTGCCAGCAGCGGGGAGACAGGAAACACCATATATTTT	CASSGETGNTIYF
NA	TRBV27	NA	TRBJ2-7	TGTGCCAGCAGTCCCTCAGGGGGGTCCTACGAGCAGTACTTC	CASSPSGGSYEQYF
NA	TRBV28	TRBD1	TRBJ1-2	TGTGCCAGCAGGGCCGGTGGGACAGGCTATGGCTACACCTTC	CASRAGGTGYGYTF
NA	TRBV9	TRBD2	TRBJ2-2	TGTGCCAGCAGCGTGGGAGCGGGGGGGCCCTCGACCGGGGAGCTGTTTTTT	CASSVGAGGPSTGELFF
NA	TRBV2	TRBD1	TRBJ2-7	TGTGCCAGCAGTGCCGGGACAGGGGATGTGTACGAGCAGTACTTC	CASSAGTGDVYEQYF
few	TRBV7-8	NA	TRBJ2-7	TGTGCCAGCAGTCCCCGGTTGGGAGTCTCCGGGGGCGAGCAGTACTTC	CASSPRLGVSGGEQYF
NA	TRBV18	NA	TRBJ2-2	TGTGCCAGCTCACCGGGGGGAGTGAACACCGGGGAGCTGTTTTTT	CASSPGGVNTGELFF
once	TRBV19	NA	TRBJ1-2	TGTGCCAGTAGTATATATACCATGGGGGATGGCTACACCTTC	CASSIYTMGDGYTF
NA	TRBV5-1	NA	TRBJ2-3	TGCGCCAGCAGCCGGGCCCCTAGCTCTACAGATACGCAGTATTTT	CASSRAPSSTDTQYF
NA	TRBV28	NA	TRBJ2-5	TGTGCCAGCAGTTTACGTGCGGGCCCACAAGAGACCCAGTACTTC	CASSLRAGPQETQYF
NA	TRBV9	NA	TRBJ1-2	TGTGCCAGCAGCGTAGGGGCGGACCAAGCTAACTATGGCTACACCTTC	CASSVGADQANYGYTF
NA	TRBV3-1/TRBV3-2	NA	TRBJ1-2	TGTGCCAGCAGCCGGGCCTGGGTTGATGGCTACACCTTC	CASSRAWVDGYTF
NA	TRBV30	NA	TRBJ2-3	TGTGCCTGGAGTGGGGCAGTCACTTACACAGATACGCAGTATTTT	CAWSGAVTYTDTQYF
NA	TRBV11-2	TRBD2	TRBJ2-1	TGTGCCAGCAGCTTAGAGGGACTAGCGGGAGTCGGTGAGCAGTTCTTC	CASSLEGLAGVGEQFF
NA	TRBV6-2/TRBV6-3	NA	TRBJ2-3	TGTGCCAGCAGGTACAGACCCCTGGATACGCAGTATTTT	CASRYRPLDTQYF
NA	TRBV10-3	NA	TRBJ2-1	TGTGCCATCAGTCAGGGAGGAGTCAATGAGCAGTTCTTC	CAISQGGVNEQFF
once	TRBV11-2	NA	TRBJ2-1	TGTGCCAGCAGCCTGACAGGCGGGTGGTACAATGAGCAGTTCTTC	CASSLTGGWYNEQFF
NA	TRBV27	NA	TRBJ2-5	TGTGCCAGCAGTTTATGGGGGTATGGGCAAGAGACCCAGTACTTC	CASSLWGYGQETQYF
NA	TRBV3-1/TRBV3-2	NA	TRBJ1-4	TGTGCCAGCAGCCGGGGGGCAGGGAATGAAAAACTGTTTTTT	CASSRGAGNEKLFF
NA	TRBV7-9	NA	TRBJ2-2	TGTGCCAGCAGCCCCCCTAGACCCTTCACCGGGGAGCTGTTTTTT	CASSPPRPFTGELFF
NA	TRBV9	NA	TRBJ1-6	TGTGCCAGCAGCGTAGTACGGGGTAGAAATTCACCCCTCCACTTT	CASSVVRGRNSPLHF
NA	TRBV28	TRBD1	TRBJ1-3	TGTGCCAGCAGTGGGGACAGCCTAAGCTCTGGAAACACCATATATTTT	CASSGDSLSSGNTIYF
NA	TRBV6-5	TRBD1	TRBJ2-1	TGTGCCAGCAGTCGACAGGGGGCGAGGGAGCAGTTCTTC	CASSRQGAREQFF
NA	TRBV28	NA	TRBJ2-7	TGTGCCAGCAGTTTATCACCCCCGGGGGCTTCCTACGAGCAGTACTTC	CASSLSPPGASYEQYF
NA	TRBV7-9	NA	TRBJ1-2	TGTGCCAGCAGCTCCGGGGACCACTATGGCTACACCTTC	CASSSGDHYGYTF
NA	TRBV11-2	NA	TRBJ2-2	TGTGCCAGCAGCTTAGATCAGCCAGGGAACACCGGGGAGCTGTTTTTT	CASSLDQPGNTGELFF
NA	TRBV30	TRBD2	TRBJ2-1	TGTGCCTGGAGTGTACCCCTAGCGGGAGGGCGGGTTGAGCAGTTCTTC	CAWSVPLAGGRVEQFF
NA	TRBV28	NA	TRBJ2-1	TGTGCCAGCAGTTCCACCGGGACACGGGGTAAGCAGTTCTTC	CASSSTGTRGKQFF
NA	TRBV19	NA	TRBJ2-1	TGTGCCAGTAGTATCGGTACCTCCTACAATGAGCAGTTCTTC	CASSIGTSYNEQFF
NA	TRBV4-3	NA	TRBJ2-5	TGCGCCAGCAGCCAAGACAGGAGGGGACAAGAGACCCAGTACTTC	CASSQDRRGQETQYF
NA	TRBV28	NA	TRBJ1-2	TGTGCCAGCAAGGGACCCTGGGGCTATGGCTACACCTTC	CASKGPWGYGYTF
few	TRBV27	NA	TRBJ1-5	TGTGCCAGCAGTGGATCGTGGTATAGCAATCAGCCCCAGCATTTT	CASSGSWYSNQPQHF
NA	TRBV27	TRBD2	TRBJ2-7	TGTGCCAGCATCCTCAGCGGGAGGCCCCTCGGGGAGCAGTACTTC	CASILSGRPLGEQYF
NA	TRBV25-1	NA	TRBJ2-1	TGTGCCAGCAGTGAATATGGGCCGGGAGTATGGAATGAGCAGTTCTTC	CASSEYGPGVWNEQFF
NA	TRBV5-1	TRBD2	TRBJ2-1	TGCGCCAGCAGCTCTACCACCGGGACTAGTAATGAGCAGTTCTTC	CASSSTTGTSNEQFF
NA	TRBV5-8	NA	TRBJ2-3	TGTGCCAGCAGCTCCCGCCCCGGAGCAGATACGCAGTATTTT	CASSSRPGADTQYF
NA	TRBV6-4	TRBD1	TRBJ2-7	TGTGCCAGCAGTGACAGGGGGCACTCCTACGAGCAGTACTTC	CASSDRGHSYEQYF
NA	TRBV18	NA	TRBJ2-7	TGTGCCAGCTCACAATACAACCCCGGAGGGGGATACGAGCAGTACTTC	CASSQYNPGGGYEQYF
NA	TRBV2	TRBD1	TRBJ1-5	TGTGCCAGCAGTGAAGGGACAGGGAATTTGCAGCCCCAGCATTTT	CASSEGTGNLQPQHF
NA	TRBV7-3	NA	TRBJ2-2	TGTGCCAGCAGCCCTAACGGCAACACCGGGGAGCTGTTTTTT	CASSPNGNTGELFF
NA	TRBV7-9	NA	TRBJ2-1	TGTGCCAGCAGCTTATCCGGGTACAATGAGCAGTTCTTC	CASSLSGYNEQFF
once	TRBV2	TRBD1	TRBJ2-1	TGTGCCAGCAGTGTCCAGGGGGCCCGGGGGAAGTTCTTC	CASSVQGARGKFF
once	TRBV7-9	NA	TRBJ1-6	TGTGCCAGCAGCCCCCGCTTGGTGGGGTTGGGAGTGGCACCCCTCCACTTT	CASSPRLVGLGVAPLHF